The 4 T cell receptor beta chains given below trace back to one sample, sequenced in a study of shared clonotypes between healthy human individuals. The data were produced by immunoSEQ multiplex PCR, yet TCRdb's version contains in-frame clones alone and is incomplete. The profile covers approximately 2,300,000 clones, with 85% to 95% appearing a single time and 0.37% taken by the ten largest. The sample consisted of naive CD4+ T cells from PBMCs. Indicated subset: CD45RA+ positively selected. All receptors derive from a man between 18 and 35 years old in good health. Some clones in this sample may be carry-over from other donors' samples.

The V call is TRBV7-9, the J call TRBJ1-5, with D possibly TRBD1 on 6 matching bases. The V gene's germline CDR1 is SEHNR and CDR2 FQNEAQ (reference sequence). CDR3 length equals 16 residues. Trimming cost V 4 bases and J 4 bases, with 17 bases left between them. The CDR3 sequence: CASSSQGRGLNQPQHF. The CDR3, as DNA: TGTGCCAGCAGCTCACAGGGAAGAGGTTTGAATCAGCCCCAGCATTTT.

V gene TRBV15 combines with J gene TRBJ2-7; D gene uncertain. Trimming shortened V by 1 base and J by 6 bases, and 13 bases separated the two germline ends. This CDR3 contains 14 residues. The germline V gene encodes CDR1 LNHNV and CDR2 YYDKDF (reference sequence). CDR3 region: CATSRGAVAREQYF. The CDR3 DNA reads TGTGCCACCAGCAGAGGTGCGGTTGCCCGCGAGCAGTACTTC.

V and J are TRBV27 and TRBJ2-2; unclear D gene. Per the germline V gene, CDR1 is MNHEY and CDR2 is SMNVEV (reference sequence). With 7 bases removed from V and 5 bases from J, the gap between germline ends came to 17 bases. This CDR3 contains 15 residues. The CDR3 DNA follows: TGTGCCAGCATCGCGGACGCGTCGTGGACCGGGGAGCTGTTTTTT. As protein: CASIADASWTGELFF.

V usage is TRBV27 and J usage is TRBJ1-2; tentative D call: TRBD1 (5 bases). The ends were cut back, 0 bases at V and 8 bases at J, with 19 bases in the middle. Germline V gives CDR1 MNHEY, CDR2 SMNVEV (reference sequence). CDR3 size: 16 residues. CDR3 amino acids: CASSLSAGLRALGYTF. The CDR3 DNA is TGTGCCAGCAGTTTATCCGCGGGACTCCGGGCTTTAGGCTACACCTTC.